This record looks at one T cell receptor (beta chain) sequence and its context. What it recognizes is unknown. The data stem from a study of T cells after posttransplantation cyclophosphamide. Germline V gene data show CDR1 as KGHSH and CDR2 as LQKENI. This CDR3 has 15 amino acids. The V and J ends lost 3 bases and 2 bases, in that order; junction bases with no gene match: 4. Here immunoSEQ multiplex PCR was the method, and the copy in TCRdb shows in-frame clones only, minus some. The table records 30,000 or so clones, approximately 90% of them present only once. The naive gate required viable CD3+CD4+ or CD3+CD8+ cells with CCR7+CD45RA+CD45RO-CD95-CD27+CD28+ phenotype. The related graft donor's blood sample was taken on the day of bone marrow donation. Study outcomes and limitations: TRB overlap between skin or GI tissue T cells and blood was limited. Later post-transplant blood repertoires were often dominated by donor CD8+ memory clones. Recipient CMV seropositivity and CMV reactivation strongly tracked TRB clonality.

This receptor was taken from a woman in her fifties or sixties in good health, CMV-negative, and a related stem cell transplant donor. The sequencing input was naive CD4+ T cells sorted from PBMCs. The genes are TRBV18 and TRBJ1-5, with 7 bases aligning to TRBD1. CDR3 DNA: TGTGCCAGCTCACCCTCGCAGGGGGGCAATCAGCCCCAGCATTTT. Its protein product is CASSPSQGGNQPQHF.